The clone carrying this T cell receptor beta chain was detected a few times. As yet, its antigen is unknown. The data were taken from a study of T cells after yellow fever vaccination. On the study more broadly: Fractions of limited cellularity were prepared by means of SMART-Seq v4 Ultra Low Input. Study findings and constraints: Subsequent to the booster, the majority of primary-vaccination clones reappeared (around 96% CD4, approximately 85% CD8). A faster peak, day 5 versus 15, was reached by the weaker secondary response.

A universal primer site and UMIs were added as TCR cDNA was made by 5'RACE template switching. TCRdb processed the 5' RACE reads anew with MiXCR; each CDR3 protein has one entry. Among fewer than 450,000 distinct CDR3 sequences listed, 8.1% were seen once. The sequence came from a man aged 18 to 29 who received the YFV17D yellow fever vaccine. The sequenced sample was PBMCs, obtained around 45 days after the first yellow fever vaccination.

CDR3 protein: CASSRGLAGRSSTDTQYF. CDR3 nucleotide sequence: TGTGCCAGCTCAAGAGGCCTAGCGGGCCGATCTAGCACAGATACGCAGTATTTT. The V gene is TRBV5-6, the J gene TRBJ2-3, with TRBD2 matching over 8 bases. Germline V lookup: CDR1 SGHDT, CDR2 YYEEEE. V trimming: 7 bases; J trimming: 0 bases; junction bases outside the gene matches: 16. This CDR3 contains 18 residues.